One sample yielded the 13 T cell receptor beta chains listed below, sequenced in a study of identical twins. A single record per CDR3 protein comes from TCRdb applying MiXCR to the 5' RACE reads. The sample gives more than 400,000 distinct CDR3 sequences, 13% to 15% of which show up once; 0.35% to 0.45% is in the top ten. A further study also used this sample, focusing on yellow fever vaccine responses in identical twins.

The sample consisted of CD4+ T cells sorted from blood. The origin of the receptors is a woman under 30 in good health.

This clonotype was observed many times. The chain combines TRBV29-1 with TRBJ1-1; D may be TRBD1 (5 bases). V was clipped by 7 bases and J by 0 bases, with 18 bases between them. CDR1 SQVTM and CDR2 ANQGSEA come from the germline V gene. This CDR3 comprises 15 residues. The CDR3 nucleotides read TGCAGCGCTGCCCCGGGACGGATAATGAACACTGAAGCTTTCTTT. This codes for CSAAPGRIMNTEAFF.

This clonotype was counted ten times or more. V gene TRBV5-1 combines with J gene TRBJ2-3; D is possibly TRBD1 or TRBD2 (5 bases each). Germline CDR1 and CDR2: SGHRS and YFSETQ. The germline V and J ends were trimmed by 5 bases and 2 bases, with 12 bases remaining between them. The length of the CDR3 is 14 residues. This CDR3 is CASRLGDLTDTQYF. For the CDR3, the DNA is TGCGCCAGCAGGCTGGGGGATCTCACAGATACGCAGTATTTT.

This rearrangement joins TRBV5-1 to TRBJ2-2, with D possibly matching TRBD2 (6 bases). Germline CDR1 is SGHRS and CDR2 is YFSETQ. The CDR3 length is 16 residues. V lost 4 bases and J lost 2, with 15 bases in between. This chain's CDR3 is CASSPIPGGNTGELFF. CDR3 sequence (DNA): TGCGCCAGCAGCCCCATCCCCGGGGGAAACACCGGGGAGCTGTTTTTT.

The table lists this clonotype with a few counts. V and J are TRBV5-5 and TRBJ2-5; TRBD1 matches 7 bases. V was pared by 7 bases and J by 5 bases, with 8 bases of the junction left unmatched. Germline lookup yields CDR1 SGHKS and CDR2 YYEKEE (reference sequence). The CDR3 runs 13 residues. CDR3 nucleotides: TGTGCCAGCGGACAGGACCTCCGGGAGACCCAGTACTTC. Translation: CASGQDLRETQYF.

In its sample, this clonotype was seen a few times. V gene TRBV10-1 combines with J gene TRBJ2-7; D is ambiguous. There are 15 residues in the CDR3. From germline, CDR1 is WNHNN and CDR2 SYGVQD (reference sequence). Trimming stripped 3 bases from V and 0 bases from J, with 12 bases between. The CDR3 sequence is CASSETIVGSYEQYF. Here the CDR3 DNA reads TGCGCCAGCAGTGAAACAATTGTCGGCTCCTACGAGCAGTACTTC.

In this sample, this clonotype turned up a few times. The CDR3: CASSQVSGGAEQYF. In nucleotides, the CDR3 is TGTGCCAGCAGCCAAGTTTCAGGGGGCGCCGAGCAGTACTTC. The chain recombines TRBV3-1 with TRBJ2-7; 8 bases are shared with TRBD1. This CDR3 comprises 14 residues. The J segment lost 6 bases and the V segment lost 1 base, leaving 5 bases of the junction unmatched. From germline, CDR1 is LGHDT and CDR2 YNNKEL (reference sequence).

This clonotype was recorded a few times. This chain uses TRBV2 with TRBJ2-1; tentatively, D is TRBD1 (6 bases). Germline assignment: CDR1 SNHLY and CDR2 FYNNEI. This CDR3 is built from 15 residues. V dropped 6 bases and J dropped 7 bases, with 19 bases sitting between them. As DNA, the CDR3 is TGTGCCAGCAGAGAAAGGGGGTTTAGGTGGAATGAGCAGTTCTTC. Translating gives CASRERGFRWNEQFF. The full variable domain, rest sourced from reference TRBV2 and TRBJ2-1, is EPEVTQTPSHQVTQMGQEVILRCVPISNHLYFYWYRQILGQKVEFLVSFYNNEISEKSEIFDDQFSVERPDGSNFTLKIRSTKLEDSAMYFCASRERGFRWNEQFFGPGTRLTVL.

This clonotype was observed a handful of times. This chain links TRBV28 with TRBJ2-7; unclear D gene. In germline, CDR1 is MDHEN, CDR2 SYDVKM. The CDR3 loop spans 13 amino acids. V was trimmed by 8 bases and J by 2 bases, leaving 13 bases between them. This chain's CDR3 is CASFGEPTYEQYF. DNA for the CDR3: TGTGCCAGCTTCGGTGAACCCACCTACGAGCAGTACTTC. Filled out from reference TRBV28 and TRBJ2-7, the complete variable domain reads DVKVTQSSRYLVKRTGEKVFLECVQDMDHENMFWYRQDPGLGLRLIYFSYDVKMKEKGDIPEGYSVSREKKERFSLILESASTNQTSMYLCASFGEPTYEQYFGPGTRLTVT.

This chain uses TRBV20-1 with TRBJ2-5; tentative D call: TRBD2 (6 bases). Trimming took 3 bases from V and 4 from J, leaving 21 bases between them. Germline-derived CDR1 and CDR2 are DFQATT and SNEGSKA (reference sequence). CDR3 length: 16 residues. CDR3 DNA sequence: TGCAGTGCTAGTTTACGCGGCGGGGTCCGGAGAGAGACCCAGTACTTC. Residues: CSASLRGGVRRETQYF.

DNA for the CDR3: TGCAGTGCTATCCCCGGGACTAAATCTAATGAAAAACTGTTTTTT. This gives the protein CSAIPGTKSNEKLFF. The chain recombines TRBV20-1 with TRBJ1-4, with D possibly being TRBD1 (5 bases). V lost 4 bases to trimming and J lost 3 bases, with 15 bases between them. The CDR3 covers 15 residues. Germline CDR1 and CDR2: DFQATT and SNEGSKA (reference sequence).

This sequence joins TRBV20-1 and TRBJ2-2; a possible D gene is TRBD2 (5 bases). The germline V gene encodes CDR1 DFQATT and CDR2 SNEGSKA (reference sequence). The CDR3 is made up of 14 amino acids. The CDR3 here is CSAQTMANTGELFF. The CDR3 DNA reads TGCAGCGCTCAGACTATGGCGAACACCGGGGAGCTGTTTTTT.

This clonotype was counted between two and nine times. V is TRBV2 and J is TRBJ2-3, with D tentatively TRBD2 (6 bases). The germline gives CDR1 SNHLY, CDR2 FYNNEI. V lost 3 bases and J lost 6, with 16 bases in between. The CDR3 is 15 residues long. The CDR3 DNA is TGTGCCAGCAGTGATTGGCGGGAATCCCCCGATACGCAGTATTTT. Translated, it gives CASSDWRESPDTQYF.

The chain carries TRBV5-5 and TRBJ2-1, with 10 bases aligning to TRBD2. V shed 4 bases and J 2 bases; nucleotides not matched to a gene: 6. CDR1 and CDR2 (germline): SGHKS, YYEKEE (reference sequence). CDR3 length: 16 amino acids. The CDR3 sequence is CASSLQAGGTYNEQFF. In DNA, the CDR3 is TGTGCCAGCAGCCTACAAGCGGGGGGGACCTACAATGAGCAGTTCTTC.